The clone carrying this T cell receptor (beta chain) was seen repeatedly, ten times or more. Its target is not known. With V trimmed by 1 base and J by 0 bases, 4 bases remained unmatched. This CDR3 contains 18 residues. In germline, CDR1 is ENHRY, CDR2 SYGVKD. This specimen belongs to a study of identical twins. cDNA carried unique molecular identifiers, and a universal primer site was added by template switching. TCRdb ran MiXCR on the 5' RACE reads and lists one entry per CDR3 protein. The sample gives 1.5 million to 2 million distinct CDR3 sequences, around a third of which show up once; 0.25% to 0.3% is in the top ten. Regarding the study as a whole: The degree of excess twin sharing was weaker in beta out-of-frame sequences.

Source material: cord blood. The V call is TRBV10-3, the J call TRBJ2-3, with 13 bases lining up with TRBD2. The clonotype was recovered from a newborn girl in good health. DNA for the CDR3: TGTGCCATCAGTGAGTGGACTAGCGGGAGCTATAGCACAGATACGCAGTATTTT. Protein product: CAISEWTSGSYSTDTQYF.